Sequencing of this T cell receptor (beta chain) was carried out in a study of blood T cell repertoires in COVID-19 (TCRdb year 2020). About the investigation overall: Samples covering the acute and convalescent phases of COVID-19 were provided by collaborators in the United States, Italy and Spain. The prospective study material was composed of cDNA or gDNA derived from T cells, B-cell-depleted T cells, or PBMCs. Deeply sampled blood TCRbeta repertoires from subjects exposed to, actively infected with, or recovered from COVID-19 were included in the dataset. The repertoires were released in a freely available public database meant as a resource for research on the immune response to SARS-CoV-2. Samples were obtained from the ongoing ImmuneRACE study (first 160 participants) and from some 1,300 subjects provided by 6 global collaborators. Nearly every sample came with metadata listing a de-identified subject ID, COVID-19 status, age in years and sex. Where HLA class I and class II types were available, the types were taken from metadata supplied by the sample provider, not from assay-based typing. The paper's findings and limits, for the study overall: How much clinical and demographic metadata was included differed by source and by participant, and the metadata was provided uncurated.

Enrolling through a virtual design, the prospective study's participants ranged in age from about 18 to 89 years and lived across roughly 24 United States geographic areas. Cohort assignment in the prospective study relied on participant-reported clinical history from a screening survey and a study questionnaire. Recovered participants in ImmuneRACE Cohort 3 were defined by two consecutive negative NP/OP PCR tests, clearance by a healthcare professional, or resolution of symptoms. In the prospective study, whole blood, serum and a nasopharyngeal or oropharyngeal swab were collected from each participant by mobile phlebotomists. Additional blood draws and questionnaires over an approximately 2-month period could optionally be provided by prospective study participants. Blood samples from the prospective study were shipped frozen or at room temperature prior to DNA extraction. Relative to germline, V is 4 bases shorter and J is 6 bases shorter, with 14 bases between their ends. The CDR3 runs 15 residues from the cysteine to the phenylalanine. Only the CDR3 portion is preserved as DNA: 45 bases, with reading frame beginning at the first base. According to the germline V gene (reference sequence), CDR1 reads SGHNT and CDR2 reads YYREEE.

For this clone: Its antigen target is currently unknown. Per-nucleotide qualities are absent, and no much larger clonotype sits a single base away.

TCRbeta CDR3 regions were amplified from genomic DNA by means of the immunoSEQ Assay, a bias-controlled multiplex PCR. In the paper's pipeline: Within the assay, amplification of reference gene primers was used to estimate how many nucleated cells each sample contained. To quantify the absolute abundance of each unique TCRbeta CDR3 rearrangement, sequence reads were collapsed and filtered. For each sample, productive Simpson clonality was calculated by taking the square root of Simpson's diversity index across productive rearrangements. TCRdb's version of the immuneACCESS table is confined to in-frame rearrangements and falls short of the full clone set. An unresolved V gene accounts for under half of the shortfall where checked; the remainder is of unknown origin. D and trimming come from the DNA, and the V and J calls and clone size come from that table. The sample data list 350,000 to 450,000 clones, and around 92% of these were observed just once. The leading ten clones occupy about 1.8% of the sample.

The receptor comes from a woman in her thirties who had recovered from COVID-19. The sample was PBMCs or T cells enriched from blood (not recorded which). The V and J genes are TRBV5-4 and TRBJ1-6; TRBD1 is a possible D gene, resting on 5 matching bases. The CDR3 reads CASSPGGSSNSPLHF. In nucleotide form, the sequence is TGTGCCAGCAGCCCGGGGGGGTCGAGTAATTCACCCCTCCACTTT.